The sequence of this T cell receptor (beta chain) was determined in a study of cytomegalovirus exposure and HLA in healthy donors. Findings and caveats of the study: A list of around 160 TCR beta chains associated with cytomegalovirus was given. A later analysis linked a missense DCLRE1C variant to TCR beta V- and J-gene trimming.

This clone was seen once. Its antigen is still unknown. The PCR contained 60 Vbeta and 13 Jbeta primers. Data came from immunoSEQ multiplex PCR; TCRdb stores just in-frame clones and leaves some out. There are some 140,000 clones in the sample; 80% occur only once, and roughly 13% lies in the top ten. This clonotype originated in a man aged 25 to 40 in good health and CMV-seropositive. Input material: PBMCs.

The CDR3 DNA reads TGTGCCAGCAGTTTATCCACAGAAGTTCTAGCGGGAGGCGAGCAGTACTTC. It yields the protein CASSLSTEVLAGGEQYF. The chain links TRBV27 to TRBJ2-7; TRBD2 matches 11 bases. The CDR3 loop spans 17 amino acids. Germline V gene lookup returns CDR1 MNHEY and CDR2 SMNVEV (reference sequence). Unmatched junction bases numbered 10, after V lost 0 bases and J lost 6 bases.